Each of the 29 T cell receptor beta chains below was sequenced from the same sample in a study of OX40 agonist ivuxolimab in advanced cancers. Profiled with immunoSEQ multiplex PCR; TCRdb holds only in-frame clones, not every one. Seen here are about 35,000 clones, around 70% observed once, and the top ten hold around 21%. Sequences were derived from CD4+ or CD8+ T cells sorted from blood, sampled in a trial of the OX40 agonist ivuxolimab. All receptors come from an adult with an advanced solid tumor such as melanoma, head and neck, liver or kidney cancer.

This chain links TRBV6-1 with TRBJ2-2; no definite D call. CDR1 and CDR2 (germline): MNHNS, SASEGT. V dropped 1 base and J dropped 0 bases, with 12 bases sitting between them. The length of the CDR3 is 17 residues. CDR3 nucleotides: TGTGCCAGCAGTGAAGAGTGGCACCCCGCGAACACCGGGGAGCTGTTTTTT. It is translated as CASSEEWHPANTGELFF.

This clone was counted only a few times. This sequence joins TRBV4-2 and TRBJ2-5; the D is unclear. Germline CDR1 is LGHNA and CDR2 is YNFKEQ. This CDR3 has 13 residues. V was shortened by 1 base and J by 2 bases, with 5 bases between the two germline ends. The CDR3 loop is CASSQGKQETQYF. The CDR3 nucleotides are TGTGCCAGCAGCCAAGGGAAACAAGAGACCCAGTACTTC.

The chain couples TRBV4-1 to TRBJ1-2; D not certain. Trimming stripped 3 bases from V and 8 bases from J, with 13 bases between. The CDR3 has 13 amino acids. Germline V gives CDR1 MGHRA, CDR2 YSYEKL. This chain's CDR3 is CASSQPPFGGYTF. CDR3 sequence (DNA): TGCGCCAGCAGCCAGCCTCCCTTCGGCGGCTACACCTTC.

Worth noting for this clone: Other DNA sequences in this sample translate to the same CDR3. The chain is built from TRBV19 and TRBJ1-1; TRBD1 is a possible D gene (5 bases). This CDR3 has 13 amino acids. Germline CDR1 LNHDA, CDR2 SQIVND (reference sequence). Trimming shortened V by 4 bases and J by 1 base, and 7 bases separated the two germline ends. The CDR3 loop reads CASSTGQNTEAFF. The CDR3 coding sequence is TGTGCCAGTAGTACCGGACAGAACACTGAAGCTTTCTTT.

The V gene is TRBV30, the J gene TRBJ1-1, with D possibly TRBD1 on 6 matching bases. Per the germline V gene, CDR1 is GTSNPN and CDR2 is SVGIG (reference sequence). Trimming left V 2 bases short and J 2 bases short, with 21 bases between. The CDR3 spans 17 residues. This CDR3 reads CAWSPRPQGLLNTEAFF. As DNA, the CDR3 is TGTGCCTGGAGTCCCAGACCCCAGGGGCTTCTTAACACTGAAGCTTTCTTT.

The genes are TRBV28 and TRBJ2-7; a weak D match, TRBD2 (7 bases). The germline V gene has CDR1 MDHEN and CDR2 SYDVKM. The CDR3 runs to 14 residues. V was shortened by 1 base and J by 7 bases, with 14 bases between the two germline ends. CDR3 in amino acids: CASSLSGGAREQYF. The DNA of the CDR3 is TGTGCCAGCAGTTTATCTGGGGGGGCGAGGGAGCAGTACTTC.

This rearrangement joins TRBV2 to TRBJ1-5; 9 positions match TRBD1. Germline assignment: CDR1 SNHLY and CDR2 FYNNEI. The V segment lost 8 bases and the J segment 7 bases; nucleotides outside the gene matches: 6. The CDR3 consists of 13 residues. In nucleotides, the CDR3 is TGTGCCAGCCGGGACAGGGTGGTCCAGCCCCAGCATTTT. Translated, it gives CASRDRVVQPQHF.

The chain uses TRBV11-3 and TRBJ2-7; a weak D match, TRBD1 (5 bases). Germline V gene data show CDR1 as SGHNT and CDR2 as YENEEA. Trimming left V 1 base short and J 6 bases short, with 10 bases between. This CDR3 is 13 amino acids long. CDR3 DNA sequence: TGTGCCAGCAGCTTAGGACAGCTAAGCGAGCAGTACTTC. Translated: CASSLGQLSEQYF.

This clone has only one observation. The rearrangement joins TRBV7-9 to TRBJ1-1, with TRBD1 identical over 9 bases. Trimming took 1 base from V and 0 from J; bases not matched to a gene: 9. The length of the CDR3 is 18 residues. Germline values: CDR1 SEHNR, CDR2 FQNEAQ (reference sequence). The CDR3 loop reads CASSLDGGQGLMNTEAFF. The CDR3, as DNA: TGTGCCAGCAGCTTAGATGGGGGACAGGGCCTCATGAACACTGAAGCTTTCTTT.

The chain couples TRBV4-1 to TRBJ2-5, with 7 nucleotides matching TRBD2. The CDR3 contains 15 residues. V lost 4 bases to trimming and J lost 9 bases; unmatched junction nucleotides: 14. Looked up from germline, CDR1 is MGHRA and CDR2 is YSYEKL. The CDR3 DNA follows: TGCGCCAGCAGCCCCCAGACTAGCAACGGCTCGCCCCAGTACTTC. Its translation: CASSPQTSNGSPQYF.

This clone was recorded at least ten times. The chain carries TRBV6-1 and TRBJ2-7; 9 bases match TRBD1. Trimming cost V 2 bases and J 5 bases; bases outside gene matches: 7. Germline V gene sequence: CDR1 MNHNS, CDR2 SASEGT. This CDR3 is 15 amino acids long. DNA for the CDR3: TGTGCCAGCAGTGAATGGCACAGGGGGCCGAACGAGCAGTACTTC. It specifies CASSEWHRGPNEQYF.

The gene calls are TRBV7-9 and TRBJ1-6; tentative D call: TRBD1 (5 bases). CDR3 size: 13 residues. Per germline, CDR1 SEHNR and CDR2 FQNEAQ (reference sequence). Trimming pared 2 bases from V and 8 bases from J, leaving 7 bases between. In nucleotides, the CDR3 is TGTGCCAGCAGCTTATCGGGGGATTCACCCCTCCACTTT. Its translation is CASSLSGDSPLHF.

The CDR3 DNA reads TGTGCCAGCAGCCTGAAGACCGGACAGCCCCAGCATTTT. Translation: CASSLKTGQPQHF. J is TRBJ1-5 and V is TRBV7-2, with D uncertain. This CDR3 is built from 13 residues. The ends were cut back, 5 bases at V and 7 bases at J, with 12 bases in the middle. Germline lookup yields CDR1 SGHTA and CDR2 FQGNSA.

CDR3 DNA: TGTGCCAGCAGCTTGGATTACAGGGGAACAGATACGCAGTATTTT. It encodes CASSLDYRGTDTQYF. V usage is TRBV5-4 and J usage is TRBJ2-3; the match to TRBD1 covers 7 bases. Germline CDR1 reads SGHNT; CDR2 reads YYREEE (reference sequence). CDR3 length equals 15 residues. J gave up 3 bases and V 0 bases, and 4 bases lay outside the gene matches.

The CDR3 DNA sequence: TGCGCCAGCAGGAAAACGACTGCAACCGGGGAGCTGTTTTTT. This codes for CASRKTTATGELFF. The chain has TRBV10-2 and TRBJ2-2, with D unresolved. The CDR3 has 14 amino acids. Trimming stripped 6 bases from V and 5 bases from J, with 13 bases between. In germline, CDR1 is WSHSY, CDR2 SAAADI.

This clone was seen only a few times. CDR3 residues: CAWGWRTEAFF. Here the CDR3 DNA reads TGTGCCTGGGGTTGGCGCACTGAAGCTTTCTTT. The chain is built from TRBV30 and TRBJ1-1, with D hard to call. Germline loops: CDR1 GTSNPN, CDR2 SVGIG (reference sequence). This CDR3 contains 11 residues. Trimming pared 5 bases from V and 4 bases from J, leaving 8 bases between.

This chain joins TRBV2 and TRBJ1-1; 7 bases are a match to TRBD1. CDR3 length: 14 residues. The junction had 5 bases not matched to a gene; V was cut back by 6 bases and J by 1 base. In germline, CDR1 is SNHLY, CDR2 FYNNEI. The CDR3 loop reads CASSPRGGNTEAFF. CDR3 DNA sequence: TGTGCCAGCAGCCCCAGGGGGGGGAACACTGAAGCTTTCTTT. Drawing the rest from reference TRBV2 and TRBJ1-1, the complete variable domain is EPEVTQTPSHQVTQMGQEVILRCVPISNHLYFYWYRQILGQKVEFLVSFYNNEISEKSEIFDDQFSVERPDGSNFTLKIRSTKLEDSAMYFCASSPRGGNTEAFFGQGTRLTVV.

The chain recombines TRBV29-1 with TRBJ1-2, with 8 bases lining up with TRBD1. The germline gives CDR1 SQVTM, CDR2 ANQGSEA. This CDR3 has 14 amino acids. With 1 base clipped from V and 3 bases from J, the junction kept 4 bases outside the gene matches. The CDR3: CSVEGTGYHYGYTF. CDR3 bases: TGCAGCGTTGAAGGGACAGGGTATCACTATGGCTACACCTTC.

The sample holds a few counts of this clone. V gene TRBV4-1 combines with J gene TRBJ1-5, with a tentative D call TRBD1 (6 bases). The V end lost 4 bases, the J end lost 8 bases, and 15 bases lay between the germline ends. The germline CDR1 and CDR2 sequences are MGHRA and YSYEKL. The CDR3 extends over 14 amino acids. The CDR3 coding sequence is TGCGCCAGCAGCCTGGCGGGACAACGAAAGCCCCAGCATTTT. Translated: CASSLAGQRKPQHF.

The chain is built from TRBV7-3 and TRBJ2-7, with D maybe TRBD2 (6 bases). CDR3 size: 14 residues. CDR1 and CDR2 from the germline V gene are SGHTA and FQGTGA. V was clipped by 4 bases and J by 4 bases, with 14 bases between them. CDR3 sequence reads: CASSSSGVGYEQYF. The CDR3 DNA is TGTGCCAGCAGCTCCTCGGGAGTGGGGTACGAGCAGTACTTC.

The J gene is TRBJ1-6, the V gene TRBV5-1; 8 nucleotides match TRBD1. V lost 10 bases and J lost 7; bases outside the gene matches: 10. The length of the CDR3 is 14 residues. The germline gives CDR1 SGHRS, CDR2 YFSETQ. The CDR3 region is CASRTGGWNSPLHF. In DNA form, the CDR3 reads TGCGCCTCACGAACAGGGGGGTGGAATTCACCCCTCCACTTT.

This clone was counted between two and nine times. CDR3 region: CASSLDGAIRSGELFF. Written as DNA, the CDR3 is TGCGCCAGCAGCTTGGACGGGGCGATAAGATCCGGGGAGCTGTTTTTT. The chain carries TRBV5-1 and TRBJ2-2, with D perhaps matching TRBD1 or TRBD2 (5 bases each). This CDR3 region has 16 residues. CDR1 and CDR2 (germline): SGHRS, YFSETQ. The ends were cut back, 0 bases at V and 6 bases at J, with 15 bases in the middle.

The rearrangement links TRBV19 to TRBJ2-1, with D unclear. Germline lookup yields CDR1 LNHDA and CDR2 SQIVND (reference sequence). The CDR3 is 14 residues long. Trimming took off 10 bases at V and 0 bases at J, with 13 bases between the two ends. DNA of the CDR3: TGTGCCATTCCGACACCGAGCTCCTACAATGAGCAGTTCTTC. Its protein product is CAIPTPSSYNEQFF.

The V call is TRBV25-1, the J call TRBJ1-1; D is ambiguous. V was shortened by 4 bases and J by 1 base, with 13 bases between the two germline ends. Germline assignment: CDR1 MGHDK and CDR2 SYGVNS. The CDR3 is 15 amino acids. CDR3: CASSARAQKNTEAFF. As DNA, the CDR3 is TGTGCCAGCAGTGCTAGGGCACAGAAGAACACTGAAGCTTTCTTT.

This clone was counted between two and nine times. The chain recombines TRBV5-1 with TRBJ2-7; 7 positions agree with TRBD1. The CDR3 consists of 14 residues. Germline V gene data show CDR1 as SGHRS and CDR2 as YFSETQ. The V segment lost 3 bases and the J segment 2 bases; nucleotides outside the gene matches: 5. CDR3 DNA sequence: TGCGCCAGCAGCTCCGGGACAGACACCTACGAGCAGTACTTC. It codes for CASSSGTDTYEQYF.

The rearrangement links TRBV4-1 to TRBJ1-2; TRBD1 matches 9 bases. V gave up 3 bases and J gave up 4 bases; unmatched junction bases: 3. Germline loops: CDR1 MGHRA, CDR2 YSYEKL. The CDR3 is 14 residues long. The CDR3 coding sequence is TGCGCCAGCAGCCAGGGACAGGGTGGCTATGGCTACACCTTC. It translates to CASSQGQGGYGYTF.

The chain recombines TRBV18 with TRBJ2-5, with 7 bases aligning to TRBD2. Germline V lookup: CDR1 KGHSH, CDR2 LQKENI. Trimming took 6 bases from V and 5 from J; bases not matched to a gene: 12. This CDR3 is 15 amino acids long. DNA for the CDR3: TGTGCCAGCTCGGACTTGACGGGGAGGGAGGAGACCCAGTACTTC. Translated: CASSDLTGREETQYF. Together with reference TRBV18 and TRBJ2-5, the CDR3 gives the full variable domain: NAGVMQNPRHLVRRRGQEARLRCSPMKGHSHVYWYRQLPEEGLKFMVYLQKENIIDESGMPKERFSAEFPKEGPSILRIQQVVRGDSAAYFCASSDLTGREETQYFGPGTRLLVL.

The V gene is TRBV19, the J gene TRBJ2-5, with TRBD2 as a possible D gene (5 bases). The CDR3 is 15 residues long. CDR1 and CDR2 (germline): LNHDA, SQIVND (reference sequence). V was shortened by 5 bases and J by 5 bases, with 18 bases between the two germline ends. The CDR3 bases are TGTGCCAGTAGTGTCTCGGGATCCAACTCGGAGACCCAGTACTTC. Residues: CASSVSGSNSETQYF. Together with reference TRBV19 and TRBJ2-5, the CDR3 gives the full variable domain: DGGITQSPKYLFRKEGQNVTLSCEQNLNHDAMYWYRQDPGQGLRLIYYSQIVNDFQKGDIAEGYSVSREKKESFPLTVTSAQKNPTAFYLCASSVSGSNSETQYFGPGTRLLVL.

The J gene is TRBJ1-1, the V gene TRBV13; 10 nucleotides line up with TRBD1. The CDR3 is 14 residues long. J lost 3 bases, V lost 3 bases, and 1 base had no gene match. Germline V lookup: CDR1 PRHDT, CDR2 FYEKMQ (reference sequence). The CDR3 bases are TGTGCCAGCAGCTTCGGACAGGGGGACACTGAAGCTTTCTTT. Residues: CASSFGQGDTEAFF.